This is a list of T cell receptor beta chains from one sample in a study of blood T cell repertoires in COVID-19. Sequencing was performed with immunoSEQ multiplex PCR; in TCRdb, only in-frame clones are kept and a portion is missing. The profile shows some 500,000 clones, roughly 88% of them singletons. The sequenced material came from PBMCs or T cells enriched from blood (not recorded which). The source is a woman aged 40 to 55 who had recovered from COVID-19. Both conserved end residues are part of each CDR3. Fields, in order: V gene, clone size, J gene, D gene, CDR3 DNA, CDR3 protein. D genes are given only for firm matches. Some rows mark clone size as missing; the rest say once, few, many or name a class of expanded clone.

v_gene: TRBV24-1
abundance: .
j_gene: TRBJ2-1
d_gene: .
CDR3nt: TGTGCCACCAGTGATTTGAGACGCGGGCTAGCAGTCTCCTACAATGAGCAGTTCTTC
CDR3aa: CATSDLRRGLAVSYNEQFF

v_gene: TRBV5-6
abundance: .
j_gene: TRBJ2-1
d_gene: .
CDR3nt: TGTGCCAGCAGCTTGGTCTCAGCGAATGAGCAGTTCTTC
CDR3aa: CASSLVSANEQFF

v_gene: TRBV5-1
abundance: few
j_gene: TRBJ1-2
d_gene: .
CDR3nt: TGCGCCAGCAGCTTGGATGCGGCTAACTATGGCTACACCTTC
CDR3aa: CASSLDAANYGYTF

v_gene: TRBV14
abundance: .
j_gene: TRBJ1-3
d_gene: .
CDR3nt: TGTGCCAGCAGGCAAGGGGGAGGAGCTGGAAACACCATATATTTT
CDR3aa: CASRQGGGAGNTIYF

v_gene: TRBV18
abundance: .
j_gene: TRBJ2-3
d_gene: .
CDR3nt: TGTGCCAGCTCACTCTTCGCAGATACGCAGTATTTT
CDR3aa: CASSLFADTQYF

v_gene: TRBV19
abundance: .
j_gene: TRBJ1-1
d_gene: .
CDR3nt: TGTGCCAGTAGTCACAGGGTAACGAACACTGAAGCTTTCTTT
CDR3aa: CASSHRVTNTEAFF

v_gene: TRBV19
abundance: .
j_gene: TRBJ1-2
d_gene: TRBD1
CDR3nt: TGTGCCAGTAGCACACAGGGGGCGGGGGATGGCTACACCTTC
CDR3aa: CASSTQGAGDGYTF

v_gene: TRBV2
abundance: .
j_gene: TRBJ2-2
d_gene: TRBD1
CDR3nt: TGTGCCAGCGACAGGGGCCCAAACACCGGGGAGCTGTTTTTT
CDR3aa: CASDRGPNTGELFF

v_gene: TRBV25-1
abundance: .
j_gene: TRBJ2-2
d_gene: TRBD1
CDR3nt: TGTGCCAGCAGTGGGACAGGGGACACCGGGGAGCTGTTTTTT
CDR3aa: CASSGTGDTGELFF

v_gene: TRBV24-1
abundance: .
j_gene: TRBJ1-4
d_gene: .
CDR3nt: TGTGCCACCAGTGCGGACTCAAATAATGAAAAACTGTTTTTT
CDR3aa: CATSADSNNEKLFF

v_gene: TRBV6-5
abundance: once
j_gene: TRBJ1-5
d_gene: TRBD1
CDR3nt: TGTGCCAGCAGTTGGGACAGGACTAATCAGCCCCAGCATTTT
CDR3aa: CASSWDRTNQPQHF

v_gene: TRBV5-4
abundance: .
j_gene: TRBJ2-7
d_gene: TRBD2
CDR3nt: TGTGCCAGCAGCTTGACCCTGACTAGCGGAACCTACGAGCAGTACTTC
CDR3aa: CASSLTLTSGTYEQYF

v_gene: TRBV7-9
abundance: many
j_gene: TRBJ2-1
d_gene: TRBD2
CDR3nt: TGTGCCAGCAGCCTAGGACTAGCGGACTACAATGAGCAGTTCTTC
CDR3aa: CASSLGLADYNEQFF

v_gene: TRBV10-3
abundance: .
j_gene: TRBJ1-2
d_gene: TRBD1
CDR3nt: TGTGCCATCAGTGACGGGGACAGCTATGGCTACACCTTC
CDR3aa: CAISDGDSYGYTF

v_gene: TRBV5-5
abundance: .
j_gene: TRBJ1-6
d_gene: .
CDR3nt: TGTGCCAGCAGCTTAATCGGGGGGCAGGATTCACCCCTCCACTTT
CDR3aa: CASSLIGGQDSPLHF

v_gene: TRBV6-1
abundance: .
j_gene: TRBJ2-7
d_gene: .
CDR3nt: TGTGCCAGCAGTGAAATGGCAGGGGTCTCCTACGAGCAGTACTTC
CDR3aa: CASSEMAGVSYEQYF

v_gene: TRBV19
abundance: .
j_gene: TRBJ1-1
d_gene: .
CDR3nt: TGTGCCAGTAGTGCCACCAGGGTGGATGAAGCTTTCTTT
CDR3aa: CASSATRVDEAFF

v_gene: TRBV19
abundance: once
j_gene: TRBJ2-5
d_gene: .
CDR3nt: TGTGCCAGTAGTCCCACTTGGGAGGCGGGGTTGGAGACCCAGTACTTC
CDR3aa: CASSPTWEAGLETQYF

v_gene: TRBV19
abundance: .
j_gene: TRBJ1-2
d_gene: .
CDR3nt: TGTGCCAGTGGGCAGCGGAACTATGGCTACACCTTC
CDR3aa: CASGQRNYGYTF

v_gene: TRBV7-2
abundance: .
j_gene: TRBJ1-1
d_gene: .
CDR3nt: TGTGCCAGCAGCTTGGGAGACCGGAACACTGAAGCTTTCTTT
CDR3aa: CASSLGDRNTEAFF

v_gene: TRBV25-1
abundance: .
j_gene: TRBJ2-4
d_gene: TRBD1
CDR3nt: TGTGCCAGCAGTGGCCGGGACAGGGGGCCCCTCGTCTTC
CDR3aa: CASSGRDRGPLVF

v_gene: TRBV10-1
abundance: .
j_gene: TRBJ2-1
d_gene: TRBD2
CDR3nt: TGCGCCAGCAGTGATATAGCGGGAGGGCGTTATGAGCAGTTCTTC
CDR3aa: CASSDIAGGRYEQFF

v_gene: TRBV2
abundance: .
j_gene: TRBJ1-2
d_gene: .
CDR3nt: TGTGCCAGCAGTTCCCAGGGTGTTGGCTACACCTTC
CDR3aa: CASSSQGVGYTF

v_gene: TRBV7-2
abundance: .
j_gene: TRBJ1-1
d_gene: .
CDR3nt: TGTGCCAGCAGCTTATATCCCCCGGGGTCAAACACTGAAGCTTTCTTT
CDR3aa: CASSLYPPGSNTEAFF

v_gene: TRBV6-5
abundance: .
j_gene: TRBJ2-6
d_gene: .
CDR3nt: TGTGCCAGCAGCCCGGACTTCTCTGGGGCCAACGTCCTGACTTTC
CDR3aa: CASSPDFSGANVLTF

v_gene: TRBV5-1
abundance: .
j_gene: TRBJ1-1
d_gene: TRBD1
CDR3nt: TGCGCCAGCAGCAAGGACAGGGGAAACACTGAAGCTTTCTTT
CDR3aa: CASSKDRGNTEAFF

v_gene: TRBV28
abundance: .
j_gene: TRBJ1-2
d_gene: TRBD1
CDR3nt: TGTGCCAGCAGGCCGGGACAGGGCTTCGGCTACACCTTC
CDR3aa: CASRPGQGFGYTF

v_gene: TRBV24-1
abundance: .
j_gene: TRBJ2-5
d_gene: .
CDR3nt: TGTGCCACCAGTGGACTTGGACAGCCCTTTCAGACCCAGTACTTC
CDR3aa: CATSGLGQPFQTQYF

v_gene: TRBV12-3/TRBV12-4
abundance: .
j_gene: TRBJ2-7
d_gene: TRBD2
CDR3nt: TGTGCCAGCAGTGCGGCGGGAGGGCCGCGGAATTTC
CDR3aa: CASSAAGGPRNF

v_gene: TRBV11-3
abundance: .
j_gene: TRBJ1-2
d_gene: .
CDR3nt: TGTGCCAGCAGCTCCAGGCGCGGGGCTCGAACATATGGCTACACCTTC
CDR3aa: CASSSRRGARTYGYTF

v_gene: TRBV4-3
abundance: many
j_gene: TRBJ1-3
d_gene: .
CDR3nt: TGCGCCAGCAGCCAATCGCAGGGATCTGGAAACACCATATATTTT
CDR3aa: CASSQSQGSGNTIYF

v_gene: TRBV6-5
abundance: .
j_gene: TRBJ1-2
d_gene: .
CDR3nt: TGTGCCAGTGGACAAGATAGGCCTAACTATGGCTACACCTTC
CDR3aa: CASGQDRPNYGYTF

v_gene: TRBV10-1
abundance: .
j_gene: TRBJ2-7
d_gene: .
CDR3nt: TGCGCCAGCAGTGACGGTAGCTCCTACGAGCAGTACTTC
CDR3aa: CASSDGSSYEQYF

v_gene: TRBV11-2
abundance: .
j_gene: TRBJ2-4
d_gene: TRBD1
CDR3nt: TGTGCCAGCAAAGTGGGACAGGGATTGTCCAAAAACATTCAGTACTTC
CDR3aa: CASKVGQGLSKNIQYF

v_gene: TRBV18
abundance: .
j_gene: TRBJ1-1
d_gene: TRBD1
CDR3nt: TGTGCCAGCTCACCACCTAATAAAGGGGGCTTACTCTCGATGAACACTGAAGCTTTCTTT
CDR3aa: CASSPPNKGGLLSMNTEAFF